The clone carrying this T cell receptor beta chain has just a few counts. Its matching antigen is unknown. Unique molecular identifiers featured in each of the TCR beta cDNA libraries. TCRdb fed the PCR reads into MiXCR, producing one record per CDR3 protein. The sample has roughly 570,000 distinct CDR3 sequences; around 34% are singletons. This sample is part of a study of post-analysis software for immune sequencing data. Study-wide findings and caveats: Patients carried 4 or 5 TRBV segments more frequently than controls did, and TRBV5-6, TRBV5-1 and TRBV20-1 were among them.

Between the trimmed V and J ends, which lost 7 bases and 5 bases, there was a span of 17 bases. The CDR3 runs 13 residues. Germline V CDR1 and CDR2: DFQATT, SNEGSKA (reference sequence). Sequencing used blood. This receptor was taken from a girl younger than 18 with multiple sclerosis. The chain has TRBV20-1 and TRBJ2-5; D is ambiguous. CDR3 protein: CSGGSYNGETQYF. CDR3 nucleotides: TGCAGTGGGGGAAGCTACAACGGGGAGACCCAGTACTTC.